A single sample is the source of the 21 T cell receptor beta chains below, sequenced in a study of cytomegalovirus exposure and HLA in healthy donors. In the PCR, 60 Vbeta and 13 Jbeta primers were used. TCRdb's copy holds only in-frame clones and misses some; the assay was immunoSEQ multiplex PCR. Among over 100,000 clones, roughly 80% were seen once, and the ten largest hold approximately 2.4%. Sequences were obtained from PBMCs. The receptors come from a female donor in good health and CMV-seronegative.

The V and J genes are TRBV2 and TRBJ1-1, with 7 bases identical to TRBD1. There are 12 residues in the CDR3. After removal of 9 bases from V and 5 bases from J, the junction contained 6 bases not matched to a gene. Germline values: CDR1 SNHLY, CDR2 FYNNEI. DNA of the CDR3: TGTGCCAGTGAGACAGGGAGGACTGAAGCTTTCTTT. Its protein is CASETGRTEAFF. The full variable domain, in which reference TRBV2 and TRBJ1-1 provide the parts outside the CDR3, is EPEVTQTPSHQVTQMGQEVILRCVPISNHLYFYWYRQILGQKVEFLVSFYNNEISEKSEIFDDQFSVERPDGSNFTLKIRSTKLEDSAMYFCASETGRTEAFFGQGTRLTVV.

This sequence joins TRBV29-1 and TRBJ1-2; 9 bases align to TRBD1. This CDR3 is 16 amino acids long. With V trimmed by 6 bases and J by 8 bases, 19 bases remained unmatched. Germline V CDR1 and CDR2: SQVTM, ANQGSEA. In DNA form, the CDR3 reads TGCAGCGTCGAGGGTTACCGGGACAGGGTTATTGACGGCTACACCTTC. Protein product: CSVEGYRDRVIDGYTF.

The V gene is TRBV10-3, the J gene TRBJ1-1, with D uncertain. Looked up from germline, CDR1 is ENHRY and CDR2 is SYGVKD. V shed 10 bases and J shed 1 base, with 7 bases lying between them. The CDR3 runs 11 residues. CDR3 DNA: TGTGCCAGTACGGGGAACACTGAAGCTTTCTTT. Protein: CASTGNTEAFF.

This clone was observed a few times. The chain has TRBV6-5 and TRBJ2-7; the match to TRBD2 covers 11 bases. The CDR3 spans 12 residues. Germline V gene sequence: CDR1 MNHEY, CDR2 SVGAGI. V dropped 6 bases and J dropped 6; count of bases not matched to a gene: 1. The CDR3 DNA follows: TGTGCCAGCAGGACTAGCGGGGCCGAGCAGTACTTC. Amino acid sequence: CASRTSGAEQYF.

The sample holds many counts of this clone. The V gene is TRBV29-1, the J gene TRBJ1-1; 10 positions agree with TRBD1. The CDR3 covers 13 residues. Per germline, CDR1 SQVTM and CDR2 ANQGSEA. Trimming took 1 base from V and 7 from J; bases not matched to a gene: 3. CDR3 nucleotide sequence: TGCAGCGTTGAAGGACAGGGGGCAAGTGAAGCTTTCTTT. This translates into CSVEGQGASEAFF.

The J gene is TRBJ2-2, the V gene TRBV6-6; D gene ambiguous. Germline CDR1 and CDR2: MNHNY and SVGAGI (reference sequence). The V and J ends lost 0 bases and 7 bases respectively, with 6 bases between them. CDR3 length: 13 residues. CDR3 nucleotide sequence: TGTGCCAGCAGTTACTCGACATTCGGGGAGCTGTTTTTT. Its protein product is CASSYSTFGELFF.

This clone has more than one count but fewer than ten. The rearrangement links TRBV5-4 to TRBJ2-3; TRBD2 agrees at 8 bases. The trim removed 3 bases at V and 1 base at J, leaving 4 bases unmatched. Per the germline V gene, CDR1 is SGHNT and CDR2 is YYREEE (reference sequence). The CDR3 totals 15 residues. The CDR3 DNA sequence: TGTGCCAGCAGCTCCTTGACTAGCGGCACAGATACGCAGTATTTT. It translates to CASSSLTSGTDTQYF.

The chain is built from TRBV5-4 and TRBJ2-3; maybe TRBD2 (5 bases). The CDR3 contains 13 residues. Germline values: CDR1 SGHNT, CDR2 YYREEE (reference sequence). Trimming left V 4 bases short and J 1 base short, with 7 bases between. This CDR3 is CASSLGGTDTQYF. In DNA, the CDR3 is TGTGCCAGCAGCCTCGGGGGCACAGATACGCAGTATTTT.

The chain is built from TRBV19 and TRBJ1-2; TRBD1 aligns across 8 bases. CDR1 is LNHDA and CDR2 is SQIVND in the germline V gene (reference sequence). The length of the CDR3 is 15 residues. Trimming at V came to 4 bases and at J to 0 bases, leaving 4 bases not matched to a gene. DNA of the CDR3: TGTGCCAGTAGTACCGGGACAGGATCTAACTATGGCTACACCTTC. Residues: CASSTGTGSNYGYTF.

The table lists this clone with a few counts. The chain has TRBV13 and TRBJ2-1; the match to TRBD2 covers 7 bases. J lost 2 bases, V lost 1 base, and 2 bases had no gene match. Germline CDR1 is PRHDT and CDR2 is FYEKMQ (reference sequence). The CDR3 runs to 15 residues. The CDR3 region is CASSLAGGTYNEQFF. DNA of the CDR3: TGTGCCAGCAGCTTAGCGGGGGGAACCTACAATGAGCAGTTCTTC.

V and J are TRBV10-1 and TRBJ2-2, with TRBD1 identical over 8 bases. Germline loops: CDR1 WNHNN, CDR2 SYGVQD (reference sequence). With 6 bases clipped from V and 8 bases from J, the junction kept 8 bases outside the gene matches. There are 14 residues in the CDR3. CDR3 region: CASSRQGSPGELFF. CDR3 DNA sequence: TGCGCCAGCAGCCGACAGGGGTCACCGGGGGAGCTGTTTTTT.

The V call is TRBV18, the J call TRBJ1-3; D remains ambiguous. Trimming took 3 bases from V and 0 from J, leaving 12 bases between them. CDR3 length: 16 residues. CDR1 and CDR2 from the germline V gene are KGHSH and LQKENI. Written as DNA, the CDR3 is TGTGCCAGCTCACCTATAACGGGAAACTCTGGAAACACCATATATTTT. Encoded protein: CASSPITGNSGNTIYF.

This clone was detected a few times. The rearrangement links TRBV6-1 to TRBJ1-4; D gene uncertain. Germline V gives CDR1 MNHNS, CDR2 SASEGT. The CDR3 has 14 amino acids. V dropped 8 bases and J dropped 7 bases, with 17 bases sitting between them. DNA for the CDR3: TGTGCCAGCCTCGGTCCTTCTTTGCGTGAAAAACTGTTTTTT. Protein sequence: CASLGPSLREKLFF.

A few counts support this clone. The chain carries TRBV4-1 and TRBJ2-7; D possibly corresponds to TRBD1 (5 bases). This CDR3 contains 16 residues. The germline V gene encodes CDR1 MGHRA and CDR2 YSYEKL. Trimming took 5 bases from V and 2 from J, leaving 19 bases between them. The CDR3 region is CASSSKTDASTYEQYF. The CDR3 DNA follows: TGCGCCAGCAGCTCTAAGACAGACGCCTCCACCTACGAGCAGTACTTC.

This chain links TRBV11-1 with TRBJ2-3; perhaps TRBD2 as D (6 bases). The germline V gene encodes CDR1 SGHAT and CDR2 FQDESV (reference sequence). Trimming removed 5 bases at V and 0 bases at J, with 15 bases between. The CDR3 extends over 16 amino acids. CDR3 in amino acids: CASSINSGESTDTQYF. DNA of the CDR3: TGTGCCAGCAGCATCAATAGCGGAGAGAGCACAGATACGCAGTATTTT.

The V gene is TRBV19, the J gene TRBJ1-2, with 9 bases that match TRBD1. This CDR3 is built from 17 residues. In germline, CDR1 is LNHDA, CDR2 SQIVND (reference sequence). Germline trimming cut 5 bases from V and 7 bases from J; bases unmatched to any gene: 17. Written as DNA, the CDR3 is TGTGCCAGTAGTTTACCGGGACAGGGAGGTTTGCGAACTGGCTACACCTTC. Its translation is CASSLPGQGGLRTGYTF.

The chain carries TRBV13 and TRBJ2-7; 9 bases agree with TRBD1. Germline V gene lookup returns CDR1 PRHDT and CDR2 FYEKMQ (reference sequence). V dropped 4 bases and J dropped 5; count of bases not matched to a gene: 9. This CDR3 has 15 amino acids. Here the CDR3 DNA reads TGTGCCAGCAGCTCGGTCTACAGGGGGCCTGACGAGCAGTACTTC. This gives the protein CASSSVYRGPDEQYF.

This sequence joins TRBV27 and TRBJ1-2; D is unresolved. V lost 6 bases and J lost 4, with 9 bases in between. The germline CDR1 and CDR2 sequences are MNHEY and SMNVEV (reference sequence). The CDR3 contains 12 residues. CDR3 sequence: CASRSKIYGYTF. CDR3 DNA: TGTGCCAGCAGGAGTAAGATCTATGGCTACACCTTC.

The rearrangement joins TRBV10-3 to TRBJ1-1; D gene ambiguous. The CDR3 consists of 14 residues. The V gene's germline CDR1 is ENHRY and CDR2 SYGVKD. Trimming cost V 8 bases and J 0 bases, with 13 bases left between them. The CDR3 coding sequence is TGTGCCATCTCACCCGGGGTCATGAACACTGAAGCTTTCTTT. Translation gives CAISPGVMNTEAFF.

The chain has TRBV6-5 and TRBJ1-4; a possible D gene is TRBD1 (5 bases). The V end lost 4 bases, the J end lost 1 base, and 7 bases lay between the germline ends. In germline, CDR1 is MNHEY, CDR2 SVGAGI. The CDR3 sequence is 14 residues long. The CDR3 coding sequence is TGTGCCAGCAGTTCGGGGGTAACTAATGAAAAACTGTTTTTT. It translates to CASSSGVTNEKLFF.

This clone was seen just once. This chain joins TRBV9 and TRBJ1-2; D remains unclear. This CDR3 is built from 13 residues. Trimming took 1 base from V and 8 from J, leaving 12 bases between them. Germline V CDR1 and CDR2: SGDLS, YYNGEE. The CDR3 loop reads CASSVSQAWGYTF. Written as DNA, the CDR3 is TGTGCCAGCAGCGTATCCCAAGCCTGGGGCTACACCTTC.